Detailed here is one TCR beta chain. Reverse transcription used roughly 0.5 to 1 ug RNA and random hexamers. Amplification of TCR beta CDR3 by immunoSEQ multiplex PCR spanned 54 Vbeta and 13 Jbeta. TCRdb redid the calling of the immunoSEQ multiplex PCR reads with MiXCR, one entry per CDR3 protein. Among roughly 150,000 distinct CDR3 sequences listed, roughly 94% were seen once. The data were taken from a study of CD8 T cells in Susac syndrome. The CDR3 covers 13 residues. Looked up from germline, CDR1 is SNHLY and CDR2 is FYNNEI. V lost 4 bases and J 5 bases, leaving 9 bases between the germline ends. TCR beta sequences were obtained from blood CD8+ and CD4+ T cells. Each multiple sclerosis control was a treatment-naive patient with relapsing-remitting disease that was either stable or active.

This chain links TRBV2 with TRBJ2-1; no clear D gene. The TCR was taken from a human donor with multiple sclerosis. The sequencing input was CD8+ T cells from PBMCs. The CDR3 loop reads CASSAGRHNEQFF. DNA for the CDR3: TGTGCCAGCAGTGCTGGCCGACACAATGAGCAGTTCTTC.